This T cell receptor (beta chain) was observed in a study of molecular identifiers for immune sequencing clone quantification. Naive CD8 T cells were sorted as CD8+CD4-CCR7+CD45RA+. MiXCR, run by TCRdb on the PCR reads, gives a single entry per CDR3 protein. The profile shows approximately 550,000 distinct CDR3 sequences, around 23% of them singletons. Germline CDR1 and CDR2: LGHNA and YSLEER. The length of the CDR3 is 17 residues. The J segment lost 2 bases and the V segment lost 3 bases, leaving 2 bases of the junction unmatched. General study findings and limits: Jurkat TCR RNA from one cell was spiked into roughly 1 million naive cells, and it was reportedly detectable there.

About this clonotype itself: Its antigen is not known.

The chain links TRBV4-3 to TRBJ2-2; TRBD2 matches 14 bases. Sequenced material: naive CD8+ T cells from blood, with Jurkat cell RNA spiked in. Subset meaning: FACS-sorted CD8+CD4-CCR7+CD45RA+ naive T cells. This receptor was identified in a human donor in good health. Some libraries in this study had Jurkat cell RNA spiked in. Here the CDR3 reads CASSQGTSGSNTGELFF. DNA of the CDR3: TGCGCCAGCAGCCAGGGGACTAGCGGGAGTAACACCGGGGAGCTGTTTTTT.